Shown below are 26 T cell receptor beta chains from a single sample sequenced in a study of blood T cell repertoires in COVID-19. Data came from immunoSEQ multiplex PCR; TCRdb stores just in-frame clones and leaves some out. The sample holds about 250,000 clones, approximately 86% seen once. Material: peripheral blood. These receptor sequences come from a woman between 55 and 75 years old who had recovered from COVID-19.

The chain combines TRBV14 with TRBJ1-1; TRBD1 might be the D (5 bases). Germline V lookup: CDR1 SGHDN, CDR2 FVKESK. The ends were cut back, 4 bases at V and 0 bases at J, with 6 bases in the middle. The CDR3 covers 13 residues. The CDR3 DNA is TGTGCCAGCAGCCTGACAGTGAACACTGAAGCTTTCTTT. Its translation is CASSLTVNTEAFF.

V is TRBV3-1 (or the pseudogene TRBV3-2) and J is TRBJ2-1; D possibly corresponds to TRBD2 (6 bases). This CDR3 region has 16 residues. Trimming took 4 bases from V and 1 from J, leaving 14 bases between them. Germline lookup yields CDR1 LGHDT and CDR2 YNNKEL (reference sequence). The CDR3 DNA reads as TGTGCCAGCAGCCCAGTAACTAGCCCTTCCTACAATGAGCAGTTCTTC. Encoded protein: CASSPVTSPSYNEQFF.

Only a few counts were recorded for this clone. CDR3 DNA sequence: TGTGCCAGCAGCGTGGGACTTCAGAACACTGAAGCTTTCTTT. It specifies CASSVGLQNTEAFF. The chain recombines TRBV6-5 with TRBJ1-1; possible D gene TRBD1, 5 bases. Trimming cost V 6 bases and J 1 base, with 12 bases left between them. The CDR3 has 14 amino acids. Per the germline V gene, CDR1 is MNHEY and CDR2 is SVGAGI.

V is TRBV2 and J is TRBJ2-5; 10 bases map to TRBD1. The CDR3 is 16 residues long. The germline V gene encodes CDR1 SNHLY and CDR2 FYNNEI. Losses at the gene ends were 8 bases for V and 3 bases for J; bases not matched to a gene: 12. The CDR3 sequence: CASLDQGTGEKETQYF. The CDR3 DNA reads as TGTGCCAGCCTTGACCAAGGGACAGGGGAAAAAGAGACCCAGTACTTC.

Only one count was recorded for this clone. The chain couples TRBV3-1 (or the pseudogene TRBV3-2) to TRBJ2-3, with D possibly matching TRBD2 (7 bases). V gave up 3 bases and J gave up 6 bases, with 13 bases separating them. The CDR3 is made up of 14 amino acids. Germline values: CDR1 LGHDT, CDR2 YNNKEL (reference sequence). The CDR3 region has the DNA TGTGCCAGCAGCCATGGGGGGGCGGCTGATACGCAGTATTTT. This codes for CASSHGGAADTQYF.

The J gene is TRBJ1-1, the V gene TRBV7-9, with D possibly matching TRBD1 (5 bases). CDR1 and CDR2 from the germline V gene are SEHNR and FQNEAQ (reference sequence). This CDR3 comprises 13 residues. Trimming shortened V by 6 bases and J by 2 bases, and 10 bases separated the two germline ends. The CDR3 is CASSWGLNTEAFF. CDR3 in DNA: TGTGCCAGCAGTTGGGGCCTTAACACTGAAGCTTTCTTT.

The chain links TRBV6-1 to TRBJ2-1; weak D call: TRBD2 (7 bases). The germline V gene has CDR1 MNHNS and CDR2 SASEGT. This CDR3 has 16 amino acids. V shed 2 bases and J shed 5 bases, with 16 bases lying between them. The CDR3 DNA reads TGTGCCAGCAGTGAATTGGCTCGGGGGGCTAACAATGAGCAGTTCTTC. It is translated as CASSELARGANNEQFF.

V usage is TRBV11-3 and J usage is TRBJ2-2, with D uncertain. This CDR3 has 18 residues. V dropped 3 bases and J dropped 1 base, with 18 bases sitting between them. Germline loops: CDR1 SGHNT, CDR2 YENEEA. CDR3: CASSFKFPGLGNTGELFF. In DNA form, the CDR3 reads TGTGCCAGCAGCTTCAAGTTTCCAGGTTTAGGGAACACCGGGGAGCTGTTTTTT.

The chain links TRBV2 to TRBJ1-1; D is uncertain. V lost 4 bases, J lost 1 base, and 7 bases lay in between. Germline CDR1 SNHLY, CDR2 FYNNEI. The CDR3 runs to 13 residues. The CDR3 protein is CASSGDTNTEAFF. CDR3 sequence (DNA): TGTGCCAGCAGTGGCGACACGAACACTGAAGCTTTCTTT. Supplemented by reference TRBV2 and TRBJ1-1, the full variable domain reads EPEVTQTPSHQVTQMGQEVILRCVPISNHLYFYWYRQILGQKVEFLVSFYNNEISEKSEIFDDQFSVERPDGSNFTLKIRSTKLEDSAMYFCASSGDTNTEAFFGQGTRLTVV.

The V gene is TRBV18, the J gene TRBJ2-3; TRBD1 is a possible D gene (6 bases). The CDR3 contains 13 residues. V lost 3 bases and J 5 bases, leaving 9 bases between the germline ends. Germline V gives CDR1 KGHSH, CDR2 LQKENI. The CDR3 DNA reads TGTGCCAGCTCACCGCGAGGGGGAGATACGCAGTATTTT. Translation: CASSPRGGDTQYF.

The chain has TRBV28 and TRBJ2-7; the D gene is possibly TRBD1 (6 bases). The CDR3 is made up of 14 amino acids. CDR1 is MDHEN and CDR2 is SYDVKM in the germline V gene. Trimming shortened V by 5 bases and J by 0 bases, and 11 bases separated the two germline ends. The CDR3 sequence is CASSPWTVSYEQYF. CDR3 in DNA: TGTGCCAGCAGTCCGTGGACAGTCTCCTACGAGCAGTACTTC.

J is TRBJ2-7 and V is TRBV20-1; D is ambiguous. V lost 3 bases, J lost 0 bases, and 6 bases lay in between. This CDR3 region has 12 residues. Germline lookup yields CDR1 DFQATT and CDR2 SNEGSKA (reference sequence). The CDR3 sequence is CSASLYSYEQYF. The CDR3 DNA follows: TGCAGTGCTAGTTTATACTCCTACGAGCAGTACTTC.

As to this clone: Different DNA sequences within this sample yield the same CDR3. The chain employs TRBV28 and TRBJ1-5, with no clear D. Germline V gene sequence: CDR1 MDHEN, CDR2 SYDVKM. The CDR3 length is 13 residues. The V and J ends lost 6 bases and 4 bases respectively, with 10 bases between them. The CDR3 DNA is TGTGCCAGCAGCCGAGGGAGGAATCAGCCCCAGCATTTT. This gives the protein CASSRGRNQPQHF.

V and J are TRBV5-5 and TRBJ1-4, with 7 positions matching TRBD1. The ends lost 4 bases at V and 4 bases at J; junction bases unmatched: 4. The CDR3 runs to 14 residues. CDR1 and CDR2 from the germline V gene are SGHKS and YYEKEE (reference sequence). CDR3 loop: CASSETGINEKLFF. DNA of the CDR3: TGTGCCAGCAGCGAGACAGGGATTAATGAAAAACTGTTTTTT.

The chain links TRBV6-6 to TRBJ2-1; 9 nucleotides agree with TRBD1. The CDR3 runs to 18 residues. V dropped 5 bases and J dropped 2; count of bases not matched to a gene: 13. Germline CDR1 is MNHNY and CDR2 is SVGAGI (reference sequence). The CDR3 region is CASSRSAGTGSPYNEQFF. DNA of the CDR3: TGTGCCAGCAGTCGAAGCGCCGGGACAGGGAGTCCCTACAATGAGCAGTTCTTC.

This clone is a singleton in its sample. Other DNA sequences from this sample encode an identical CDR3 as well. This CDR3 is CASRTGVSGNTIYF. The DNA for the CDR3 is TGTGCCAGCAGGACAGGGGTCTCTGGAAACACCATATATTTT. The chain carries TRBV7-2 and TRBJ1-3; 8 bases map to TRBD1. The CDR3 covers 14 residues. The J segment lost 0 bases and the V segment lost 6 bases, leaving 1 base of the junction unmatched. Per the germline V gene, CDR1 is SGHTA and CDR2 is FQGNSA.

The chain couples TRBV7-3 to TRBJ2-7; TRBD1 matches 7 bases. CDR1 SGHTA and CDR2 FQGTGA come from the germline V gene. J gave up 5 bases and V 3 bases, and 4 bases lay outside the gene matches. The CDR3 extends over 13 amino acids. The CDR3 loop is CASSFTGVNEQYF. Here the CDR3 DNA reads TGTGCCAGCAGCTTTACAGGGGTCAACGAGCAGTACTTC.

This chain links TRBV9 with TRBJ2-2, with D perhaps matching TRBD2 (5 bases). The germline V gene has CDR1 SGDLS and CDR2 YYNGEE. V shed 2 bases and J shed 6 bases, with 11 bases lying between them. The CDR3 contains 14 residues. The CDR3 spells CASSVVGVSGELFF. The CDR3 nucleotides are TGTGCCAGCAGCGTCGTCGGGGTGTCCGGGGAGCTGTTTTTT. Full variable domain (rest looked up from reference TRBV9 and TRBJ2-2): DSGVTQTPKHLITATGQRVTLRCSPRSGDLSVYWYQQSLDQGLQFLIQYYNGEERAKGNILERFSAQQFPDLHSELNLSSLELGDSALYFCASSVVGVSGELFFGEGSRLTVL.

As DNA, the CDR3 is TGTGCCAGCAGTTACGTTCGGACTGGCACAGATACGCAGTATTTT. Its protein is CASSYVRTGTDTQYF. The J gene is TRBJ2-3, the V gene TRBV6-2 or TRBV6-3; D perhaps matches TRBD2 (5 bases). The germline V gene encodes CDR1 MNHEY and CDR2 SVGEGT. The V end was cut by 2 bases, the J end by 1 base, with 10 bases between. This CDR3 contains 15 residues.

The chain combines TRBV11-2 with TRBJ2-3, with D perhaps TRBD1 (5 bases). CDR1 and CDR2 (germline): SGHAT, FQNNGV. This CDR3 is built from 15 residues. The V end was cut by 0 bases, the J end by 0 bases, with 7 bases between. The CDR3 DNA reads TGTGCCAGCAGCTTAGATGGGGCTAGCACAGATACGCAGTATTTT. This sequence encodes CASSLDGASTDTQYF.

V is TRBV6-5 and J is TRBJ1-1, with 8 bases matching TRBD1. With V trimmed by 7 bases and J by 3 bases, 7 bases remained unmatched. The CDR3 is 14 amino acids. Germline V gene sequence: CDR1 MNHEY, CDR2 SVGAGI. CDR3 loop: CASTDGTGYTEAFF. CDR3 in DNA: TGTGCCAGCACCGATGGGACAGGCTACACTGAAGCTTTCTTT.

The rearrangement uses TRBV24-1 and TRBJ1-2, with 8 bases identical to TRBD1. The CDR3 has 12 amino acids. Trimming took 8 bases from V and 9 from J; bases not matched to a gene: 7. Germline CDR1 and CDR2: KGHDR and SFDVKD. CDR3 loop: CATKDRANRYTF. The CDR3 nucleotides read TGTGCCACCAAGGACAGGGCTAACCGCTACACCTTC.

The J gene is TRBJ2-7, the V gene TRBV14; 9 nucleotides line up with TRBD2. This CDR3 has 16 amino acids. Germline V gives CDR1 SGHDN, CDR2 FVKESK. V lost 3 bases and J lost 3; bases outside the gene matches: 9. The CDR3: CASSHSKRGAFYEQYF. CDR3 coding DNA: TGTGCCAGCAGCCATTCTAAGCGGGGGGCCTTCTACGAGCAGTACTTC.

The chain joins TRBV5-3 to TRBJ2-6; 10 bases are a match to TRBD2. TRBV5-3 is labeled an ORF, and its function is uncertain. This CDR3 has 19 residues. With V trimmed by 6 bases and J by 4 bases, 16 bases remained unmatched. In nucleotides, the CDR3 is TGTGCCAGAATCAATCAAGCCGGGACTAGCGAAATCGGGGCCAACGTCCTGACTTTC. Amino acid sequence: CARINQAGTSEIGANVLTF.

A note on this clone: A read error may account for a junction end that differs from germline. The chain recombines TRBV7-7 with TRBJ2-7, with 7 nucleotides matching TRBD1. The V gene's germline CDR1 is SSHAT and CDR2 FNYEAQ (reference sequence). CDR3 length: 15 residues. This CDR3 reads CASSPSNRGSYEQYF. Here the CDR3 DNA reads TGTGCTAGCAGCCCCTCAAACAGGGGATCCTACGAGCAGTACTTC.

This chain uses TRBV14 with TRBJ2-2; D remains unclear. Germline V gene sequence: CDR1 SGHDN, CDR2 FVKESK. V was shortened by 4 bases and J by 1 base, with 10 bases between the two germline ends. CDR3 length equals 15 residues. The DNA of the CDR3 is TGTGCCAGCAGCCTCACCCGGTGGAACACCGGGGAGCTGTTTTTT. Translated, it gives CASSLTRWNTGELFF.